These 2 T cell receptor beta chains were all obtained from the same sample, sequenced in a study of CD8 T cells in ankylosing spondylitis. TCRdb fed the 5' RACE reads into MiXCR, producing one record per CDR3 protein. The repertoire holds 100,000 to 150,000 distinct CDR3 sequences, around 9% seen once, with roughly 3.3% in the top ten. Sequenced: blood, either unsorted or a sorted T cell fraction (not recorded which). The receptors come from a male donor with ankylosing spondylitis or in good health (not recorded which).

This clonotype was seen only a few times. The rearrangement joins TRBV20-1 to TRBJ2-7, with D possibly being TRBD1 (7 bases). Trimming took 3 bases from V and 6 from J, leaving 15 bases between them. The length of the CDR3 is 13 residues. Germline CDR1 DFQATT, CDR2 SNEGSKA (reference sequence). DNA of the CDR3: TGCAGTGCTAGGGTGGCAGGGGGAGGCGAGCAGTACTTC. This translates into CSARVAGGGEQYF.

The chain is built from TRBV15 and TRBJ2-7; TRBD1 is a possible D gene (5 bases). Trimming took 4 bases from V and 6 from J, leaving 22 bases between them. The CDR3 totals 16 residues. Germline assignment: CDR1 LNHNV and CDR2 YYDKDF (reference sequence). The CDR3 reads CATSTPRTGSPLEQYF. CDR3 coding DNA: TGTGCCACCAGCACTCCTCGTACAGGTTCCCCGCTCGAGCAGTACTTC.